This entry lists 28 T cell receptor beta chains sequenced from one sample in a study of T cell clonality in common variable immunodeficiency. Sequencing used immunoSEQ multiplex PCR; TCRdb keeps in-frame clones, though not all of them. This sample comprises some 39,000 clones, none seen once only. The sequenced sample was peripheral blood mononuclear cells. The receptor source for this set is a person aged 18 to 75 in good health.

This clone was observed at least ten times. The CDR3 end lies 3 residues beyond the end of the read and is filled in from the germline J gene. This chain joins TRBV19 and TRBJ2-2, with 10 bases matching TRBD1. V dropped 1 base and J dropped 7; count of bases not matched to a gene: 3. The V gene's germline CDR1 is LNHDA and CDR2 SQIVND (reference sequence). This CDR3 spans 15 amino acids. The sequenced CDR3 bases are TGTGCCAGTAGTATAGGGACAGGGGGAGTCGGGGAG. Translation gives CASSIGTGGVGE. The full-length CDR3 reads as CASSIGTGGVGELFF.

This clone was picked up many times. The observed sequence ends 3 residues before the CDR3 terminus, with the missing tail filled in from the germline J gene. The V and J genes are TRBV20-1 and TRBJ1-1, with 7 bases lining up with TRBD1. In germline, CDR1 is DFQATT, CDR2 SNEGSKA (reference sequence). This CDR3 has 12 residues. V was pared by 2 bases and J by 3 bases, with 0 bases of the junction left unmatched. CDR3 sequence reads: CSARTGDTEAFF. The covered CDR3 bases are TGCAGTGCTAGAACAGGGGACACTGAA.

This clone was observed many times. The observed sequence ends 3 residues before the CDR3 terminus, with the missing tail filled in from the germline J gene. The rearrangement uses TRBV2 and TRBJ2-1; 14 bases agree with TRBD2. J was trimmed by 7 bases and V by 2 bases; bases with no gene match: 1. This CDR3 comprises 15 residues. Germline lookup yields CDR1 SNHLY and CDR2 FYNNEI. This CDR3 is CASSERLAGGNEQFF. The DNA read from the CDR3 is TGTGCCAGCAGTGAACGACTAGCGGGAGGGAATGAG.

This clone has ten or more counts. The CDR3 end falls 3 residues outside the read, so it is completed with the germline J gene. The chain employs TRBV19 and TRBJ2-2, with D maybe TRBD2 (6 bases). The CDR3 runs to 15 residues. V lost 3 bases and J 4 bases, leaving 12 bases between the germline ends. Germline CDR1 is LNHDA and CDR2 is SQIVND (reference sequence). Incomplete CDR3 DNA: TGTGCCAGTAGTATCTGGGGGGTTGGCACCGGGGAG. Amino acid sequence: CASSIWGVGTGE. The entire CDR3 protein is CASSIWGVGTGELFF.

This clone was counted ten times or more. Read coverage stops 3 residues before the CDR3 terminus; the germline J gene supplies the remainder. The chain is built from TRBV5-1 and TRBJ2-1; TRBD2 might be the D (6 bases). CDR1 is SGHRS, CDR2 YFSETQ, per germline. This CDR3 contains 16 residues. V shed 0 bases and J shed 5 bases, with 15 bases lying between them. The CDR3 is CASSLVAGSANNEQFF. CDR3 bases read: TGCGCCAGCAGCTTGGTCGCGGGATCGGCGAACAATGAG.

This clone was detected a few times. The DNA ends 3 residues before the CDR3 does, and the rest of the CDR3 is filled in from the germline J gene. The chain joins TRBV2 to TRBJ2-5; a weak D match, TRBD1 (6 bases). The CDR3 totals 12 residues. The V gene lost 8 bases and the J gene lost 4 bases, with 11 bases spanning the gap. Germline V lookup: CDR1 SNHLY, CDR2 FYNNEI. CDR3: CASQGSPETQYF. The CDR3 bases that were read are TGTGCCAGCCAGGGGTCCCCAGAGACC.

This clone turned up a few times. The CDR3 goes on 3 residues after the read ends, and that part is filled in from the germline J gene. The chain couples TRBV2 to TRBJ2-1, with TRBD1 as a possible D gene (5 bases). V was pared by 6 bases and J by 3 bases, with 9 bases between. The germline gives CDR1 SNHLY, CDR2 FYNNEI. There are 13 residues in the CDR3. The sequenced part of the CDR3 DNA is TGTGCCAGCAGCTCGACAGTCTACAATGAG. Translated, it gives CASSSTVYNE. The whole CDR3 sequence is CASSSTVYNEQFF.

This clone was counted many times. The CDR3 DNA, read in part, is TGCAGTGCTGCAGGTGGAGGTGAG. This sequence encodes CSAAGGGE. The complete CDR3 protein is CSAAGGGEQFF. The chain carries TRBV20-1 and TRBJ2-1, with a tentative D call TRBD2 (5 bases). The read finishes 3 residues shy of the CDR3 end, and the germline J gene is used to complete it. This CDR3 has 11 amino acids. Trimming shortened V by 5 bases and J by 9 bases, and 11 bases separated the two germline ends. Per germline, CDR1 DFQATT and CDR2 SNEGSKA (reference sequence).

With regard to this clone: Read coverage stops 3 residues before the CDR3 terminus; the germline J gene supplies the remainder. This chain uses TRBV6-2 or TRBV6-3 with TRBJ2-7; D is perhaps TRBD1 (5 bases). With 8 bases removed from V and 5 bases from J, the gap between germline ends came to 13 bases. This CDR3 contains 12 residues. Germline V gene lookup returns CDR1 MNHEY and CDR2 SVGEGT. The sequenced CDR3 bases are TGTGCCAGCGTGGGCAGGGTCGACGAG. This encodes CASVGRVDE. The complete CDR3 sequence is CASVGRVDEQYF.

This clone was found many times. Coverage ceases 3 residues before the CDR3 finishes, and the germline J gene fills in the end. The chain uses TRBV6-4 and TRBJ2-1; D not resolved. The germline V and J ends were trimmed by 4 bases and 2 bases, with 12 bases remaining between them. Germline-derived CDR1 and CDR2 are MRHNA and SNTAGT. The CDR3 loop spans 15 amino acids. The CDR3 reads CASSVERVAYNEQFF. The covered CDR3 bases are TGTGCCAGCAGTGTAGAAAGGGTTGCCTACAATGAG.

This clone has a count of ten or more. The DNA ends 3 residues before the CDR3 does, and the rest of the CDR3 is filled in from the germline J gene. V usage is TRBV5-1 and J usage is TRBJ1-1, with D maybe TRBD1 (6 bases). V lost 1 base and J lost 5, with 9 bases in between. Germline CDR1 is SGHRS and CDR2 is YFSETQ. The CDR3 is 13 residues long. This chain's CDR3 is CASSLNRDTEAFF. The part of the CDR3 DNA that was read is TGCGCCAGCAGCTTGAACAGGGATACTGAA.

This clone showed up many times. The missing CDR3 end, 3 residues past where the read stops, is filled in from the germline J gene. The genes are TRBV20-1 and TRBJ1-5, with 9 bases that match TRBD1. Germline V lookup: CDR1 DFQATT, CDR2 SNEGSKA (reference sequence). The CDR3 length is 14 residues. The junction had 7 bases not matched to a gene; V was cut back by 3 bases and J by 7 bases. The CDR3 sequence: CSARGDRERQPQHF. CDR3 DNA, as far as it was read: TGCAGTGCTAGGGGGGACAGGGAACGGCAGCCC.

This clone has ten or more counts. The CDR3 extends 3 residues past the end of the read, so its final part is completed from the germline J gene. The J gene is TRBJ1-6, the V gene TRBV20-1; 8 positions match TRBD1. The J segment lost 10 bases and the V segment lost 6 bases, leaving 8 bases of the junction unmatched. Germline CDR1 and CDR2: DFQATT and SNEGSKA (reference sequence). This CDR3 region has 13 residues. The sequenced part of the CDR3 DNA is TGCAGTGCCCCGGACAGGGCGGGGTCACCC. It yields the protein CSAPDRAGSP. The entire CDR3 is CSAPDRAGSPLHF.

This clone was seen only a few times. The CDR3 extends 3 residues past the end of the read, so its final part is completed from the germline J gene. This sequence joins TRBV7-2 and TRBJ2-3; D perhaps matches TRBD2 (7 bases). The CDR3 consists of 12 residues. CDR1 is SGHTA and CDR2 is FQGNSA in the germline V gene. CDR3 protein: CASSLGGGPQYF. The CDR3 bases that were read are TGTGCCAGCAGCTTAGGGGGGGGGCCG.

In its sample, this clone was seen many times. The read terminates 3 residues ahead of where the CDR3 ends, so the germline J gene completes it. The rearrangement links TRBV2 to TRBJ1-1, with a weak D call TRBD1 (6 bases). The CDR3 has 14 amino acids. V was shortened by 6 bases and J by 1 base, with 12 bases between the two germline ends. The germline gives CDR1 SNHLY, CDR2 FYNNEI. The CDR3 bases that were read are TGTGCCAGCAGACCGACAGGTGAGAACACTGAA. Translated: CASRPTGENTE. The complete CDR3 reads CASRPTGENTEAFF.

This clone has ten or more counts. CDR3 DNA (partial): TGTGCCAGCAGCTTGGCCGGTAGCGGGAGACGGAATGAG. Its translation is CASSLAGSGRRNE. The CDR3 in its entirety is CASSLAGSGRRNEQFF. J is TRBJ2-1 and V is TRBV5-4; TRBD2 aligns across 9 bases. The read ends 3 residues early relative to the CDR3; the germline J gene fills the gap. Germline CDR1 SGHNT, CDR2 YYREEE (reference sequence). This CDR3 region has 16 residues. V gave up 0 bases and J gave up 7 bases; unmatched junction bases: 8.

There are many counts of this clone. The CDR3 region is CASSYLDTGANVLTF. The DNA read from the CDR3 is TGTGCCAGCAGTTATCTAGATACTGGGGCCAACGTC. This chain connects TRBV6-2 or TRBV6-3 to TRBJ2-6; D unresolved. The CDR3 is cut off 3 residues early in the read; its end comes from the germline J gene. Looked up from germline, CDR1 is MNHEY and CDR2 is SVGEGT. With 3 bases removed from V and 2 bases from J, the gap between germline ends came to 8 bases. This CDR3 is 15 amino acids long.

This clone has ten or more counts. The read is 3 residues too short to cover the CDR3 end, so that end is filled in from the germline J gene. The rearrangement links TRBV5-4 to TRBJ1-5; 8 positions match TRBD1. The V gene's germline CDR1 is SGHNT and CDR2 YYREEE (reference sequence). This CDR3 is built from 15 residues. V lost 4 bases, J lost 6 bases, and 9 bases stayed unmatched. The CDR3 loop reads CASSADREVGQPQHF. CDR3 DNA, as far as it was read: TGTGCCAGCAGCGCGGACAGGGAGGTTGGTCAGCCC.

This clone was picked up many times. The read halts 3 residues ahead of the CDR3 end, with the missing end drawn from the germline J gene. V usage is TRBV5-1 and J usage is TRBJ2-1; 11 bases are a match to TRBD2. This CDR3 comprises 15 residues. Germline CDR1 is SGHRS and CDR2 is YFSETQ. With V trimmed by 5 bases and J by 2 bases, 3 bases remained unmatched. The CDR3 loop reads CASRRLAGTYNEQFF. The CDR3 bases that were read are TGCGCCAGCAGAAGACTAGCGGGGACCTACAATGAG.

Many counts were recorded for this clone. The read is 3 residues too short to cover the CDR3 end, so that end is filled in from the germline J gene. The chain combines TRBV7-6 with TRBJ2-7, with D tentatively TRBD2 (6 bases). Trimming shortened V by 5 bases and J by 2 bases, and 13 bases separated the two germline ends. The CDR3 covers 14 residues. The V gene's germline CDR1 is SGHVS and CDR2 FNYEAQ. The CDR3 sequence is CASSPGLPPYEQYF. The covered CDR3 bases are TGTGCCAGCAGCCCGGGACTTCCCCCCTACGAG.

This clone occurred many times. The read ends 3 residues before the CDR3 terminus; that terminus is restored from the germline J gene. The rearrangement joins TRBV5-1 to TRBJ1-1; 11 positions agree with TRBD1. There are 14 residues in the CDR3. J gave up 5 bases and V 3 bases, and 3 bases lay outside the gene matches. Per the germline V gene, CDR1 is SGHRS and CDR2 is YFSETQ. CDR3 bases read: TGCGCCAGCAGCTGGACAGGGGGCGAAACTGAA. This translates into CASSWTGGETE. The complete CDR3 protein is CASSWTGGETEAFF. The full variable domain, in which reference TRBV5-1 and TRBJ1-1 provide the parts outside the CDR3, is KAGVTQTPRYLIKTRGQQVTLSCSPISGHRSVSWYQQTPGQGLQFLFEYFSETQRNKGNFPGRFSGRQFSNSRSEMNVSTLELGDSALYLCASSWTGGETEAFFGQGTRLTVV.

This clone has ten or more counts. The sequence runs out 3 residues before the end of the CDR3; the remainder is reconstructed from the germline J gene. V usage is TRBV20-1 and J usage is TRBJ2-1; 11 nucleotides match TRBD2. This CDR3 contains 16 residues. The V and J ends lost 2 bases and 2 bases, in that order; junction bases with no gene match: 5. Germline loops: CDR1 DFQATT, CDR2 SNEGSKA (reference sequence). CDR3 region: CSARSRSGRAYNEQFF. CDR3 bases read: TGCAGTGCTAGATCCCGTAGCGGGAGGGCCTACAATGAG.

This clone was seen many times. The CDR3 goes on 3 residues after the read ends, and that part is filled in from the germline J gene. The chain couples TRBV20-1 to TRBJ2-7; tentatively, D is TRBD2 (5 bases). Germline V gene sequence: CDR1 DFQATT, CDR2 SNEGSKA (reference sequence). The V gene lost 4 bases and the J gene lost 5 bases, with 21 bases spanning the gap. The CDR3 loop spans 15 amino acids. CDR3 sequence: CSAKGQAQTRNEQYF. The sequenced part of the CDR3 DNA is TGCAGTGCTAAAGGTCAGGCCCAAACTAGGAACGAG.

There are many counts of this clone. CDR3 region: CSARPRGLAGVWTQYF. CDR3 DNA, as far as it was read: TGCAGTGCTAGACCCCGGGGGCTAGCGGGAGTCTGGACC. The chain couples TRBV20-1 to TRBJ2-5, with 10 bases that match TRBD2. The CDR3 end falls 3 residues outside the read, so it is completed with the germline J gene. The ends lost 2 bases at V and 7 bases at J; junction bases unmatched: 13. The CDR3 has 16 amino acids. Germline V lookup: CDR1 DFQATT, CDR2 SNEGSKA (reference sequence).

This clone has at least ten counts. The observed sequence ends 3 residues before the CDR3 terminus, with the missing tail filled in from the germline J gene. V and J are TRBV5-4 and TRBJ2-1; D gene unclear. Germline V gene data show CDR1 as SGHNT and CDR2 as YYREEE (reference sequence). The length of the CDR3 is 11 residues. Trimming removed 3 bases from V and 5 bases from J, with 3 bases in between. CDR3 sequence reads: CASSSNNEQFF. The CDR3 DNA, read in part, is TGTGCCAGCAGCTCTAACAATGAG.

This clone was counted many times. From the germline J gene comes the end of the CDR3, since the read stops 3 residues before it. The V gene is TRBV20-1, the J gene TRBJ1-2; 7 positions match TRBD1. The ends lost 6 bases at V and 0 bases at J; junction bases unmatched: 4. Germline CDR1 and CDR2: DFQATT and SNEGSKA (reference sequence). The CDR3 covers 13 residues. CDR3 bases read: TGCAGTGCCTGGGACAGTACTAACTATGGC. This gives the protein CSAWDSTNYG. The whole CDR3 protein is CSAWDSTNYGYTF.

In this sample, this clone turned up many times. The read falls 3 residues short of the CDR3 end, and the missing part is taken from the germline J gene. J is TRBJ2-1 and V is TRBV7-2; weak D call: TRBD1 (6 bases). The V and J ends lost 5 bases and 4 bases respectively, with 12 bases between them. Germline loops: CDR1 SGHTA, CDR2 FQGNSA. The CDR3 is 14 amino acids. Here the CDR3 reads CASSPRTVYNEQFF. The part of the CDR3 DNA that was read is TGTGCCAGCAGCCCTAGGACAGTGTACAATGAG.

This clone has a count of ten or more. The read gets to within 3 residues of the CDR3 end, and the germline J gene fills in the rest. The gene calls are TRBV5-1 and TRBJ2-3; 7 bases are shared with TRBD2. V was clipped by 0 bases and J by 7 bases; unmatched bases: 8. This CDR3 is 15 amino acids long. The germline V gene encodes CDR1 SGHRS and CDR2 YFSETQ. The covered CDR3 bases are TGCGCCAGCAGCTTGGAGGCTAGCGGATATAATACG. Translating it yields CASSLEASGYNT. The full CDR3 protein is CASSLEASGYNTQYF.